These T cell receptor beta chains were read from a single sample in a study of shared clonotypes between healthy human individuals. The protocol was immunoSEQ multiplex PCR, while the TCRdb copy is restricted to in-frame clones and leaves out a portion. The sample has about 610,000 clones; less than 98% are singletons. Sequenced sample: naive CD4+ T cells sorted from blood. The receptor set was obtained from a woman aged 25 to 39 in good health. Each CDR3 is given with its conserved first and last residue. A D gene is named only where the DNA matches it firmly. Clone size is stated in some rows and not others, as once, few, many or a class when expanded.

J gene | V gene | clone size | D gene | CDR3 protein | CDR3 DNA
TRBJ2-7 | TRBV7-8 | NA | TRBD2 | CASRPHLAESSYEQYF | TGTGCCAGCAGGCCACATCTAGCGGAGAGCTCCTACGAGCAGTACTTC
TRBJ2-7 | TRBV28 | once | NA | CASAPSPTSEQYF | TGTGCCAGCGCGCCGTCCCCGACATCCGAGCAGTACTTC
TRBJ2-2 | TRBV5-6 | NA | TRBD2 | CASSWGLVSTGELFF | TGTGCCAGCAGCTGGGGACTAGTGAGCACCGGGGAGCTGTTTTTT
TRBJ2-7 | TRBV7-9 | NA | NA | CASNDRPEYEQYF | TGTGCCAGCAACGACAGGCCGGAGTACGAGCAGTACTTC
TRBJ2-2 | TRBV11-3 | NA | NA | CASSLVGDAGELFF | TGTGCCAGCAGCTTAGTCGGGGATGCCGGGGAGCTGTTTTTT
TRBJ2-5 | TRBV10-3 | NA | NA | CAISERRAGRSQWTQYF | TGTGCCATCAGTGAGCGCCGGGCGGGACGGTCCCAATGGACCCAGTACTTC
TRBJ2-7 | TRBV28 | once | NA | CATASSYEQYF | TGTGCCACTGCCAGCTCCTACGAGCAGTACTTC
TRBJ1-1 | TRBV5-1 | NA | NA | CASSFQGADTEAFF | TGCGCCAGCAGCTTCCAGGGCGCCGACACTGAAGCTTTCTTT
TRBJ2-2 | TRBV9 | NA | NA | CASSVAWESLHTGELFF | TGTGCCAGCAGCGTAGCGTGGGAGAGTCTTCACACCGGGGAGCTGTTTTTT
TRBJ2-7 | TRBV5-1 | once | NA | CASSYLGSKVGYYEQYF | TGCGCCAGCAGCTACCTCGGCAGCAAGGTCGGCTACTACGAGCAGTACTTC
TRBJ1-1 | TRBV6-1 | NA | TRBD1 | CASRPRTGNTEAFF | TGTGCCAGCAGGCCTAGGACAGGGAACACTGAAGCTTTCTTT
TRBJ1-2 | TRBV18 | NA | TRBD1 | CASSGQGSYGYTF | TGTGCCAGCTCAGGACAGGGAAGCTATGGCTACACCTTC
TRBJ2-7 | TRBV7-9 | NA | NA | CASSPGSYEQYF | TGTGCCAGCAGCCCAGGGTCCTACGAGCAGTACTTC
TRBJ2-7 | TRBV7-9 | NA | TRBD2 | CASIPSGLADEQYF | TGTGCCAGCATCCCGTCGGGACTAGCGGACGAGCAGTACTTC
TRBJ1-2 | TRBV28 | once | TRBD1 | CASSNPGTGHYGYTF | TGTGCCAGCAGCAATCCCGGGACAGGGCACTATGGCTACACCTTC
TRBJ2-2 | TRBV7-8 | NA | NA | CASSLNTGELFF | TGTGCCAGCAGCCTAAACACCGGGGAGCTGTTTTTT
TRBJ1-2 | TRBV28 | NA | NA | CASTEWGRNYGYTF | TGTGCCAGCACCGAATGGGGTCGGAACTATGGCTACACCTTC
TRBJ1-2 | TRBV29-1 | NA | NA | CSVEASLGANYGYTF | TGCAGCGTTGAGGCTTCCCTTGGGGCTAACTATGGCTACACCTTC
TRBJ2-7 | TRBV29-1 | NA | TRBD1 | CSVEGQGPSYEQYF | TGCAGCGTTGAAGGACAGGGCCCCTCCTACGAGCAGTACTTC
TRBJ2-4 | TRBV5-4 | NA | TRBD2 | CASSSRLAGAQNIQYF | TGTGCCAGCAGCTCCCGACTAGCGGGAGCACAAAACATTCAGTACTTC
TRBJ2-7 | TRBV10-3 | NA | TRBD2 | CAISVGGSGTSGIYEQYF | TGTGCCATCAGTGTCGGAGGGTCAGGAACTAGCGGGATCTACGAGCAGTACTTC
TRBJ1-5 | TRBV6-6 | NA | NA | CASSYTQGSPQHF | TGTGCCAGCAGTTACACGCAAGGTTCGCCCCAGCATTTT
TRBJ2-3 | TRBV27 | NA | TRBD2 | CASSFGLAVTDTQYF | TGTGCCAGCAGTTTCGGACTAGCGGTCACAGATACGCAGTATTTT
TRBJ1-1 | TRBV5-1 | NA | NA | CASSFGGRTEAFF | TGCGCCAGCAGCTTCGGGGGGCGGACTGAAGCTTTCTTT
TRBJ1-4 | TRBV28 | NA | NA | CASSFGQGREKLFF | TGTGCCAGCAGTTTCGGGCAGGGGCGGGAAAAACTGTTTTTT
TRBJ2-1 | TRBV2 | NA | NA | CASSEWTEKQFF | TGTGCCAGCAGTGAATGGACAGAGAAGCAGTTCTTC
TRBJ2-2 | TRBV7-6 | NA | TRBD1 | CASSLAYRGRKNTGELFF | TGTGCCAGCAGCTTAGCTTACAGGGGGAGAAAGAACACCGGGGAGCTGTTTTTT
TRBJ1-5 | TRBV2 | NA | NA | CASTAGEPQHF | TGTGCCAGCACTGCCGGGGAGCCCCAGCATTTT
TRBJ2-7 | TRBV18 | NA | TRBD1 | CASSQDRGYEQYF | TGTGCCAGCTCACAGGACAGGGGATACGAGCAGTACTTC
TRBJ1-2 | TRBV29-1 | NA | NA | CSVLRADVWGYTF | TGCAGCGTTTTGAGGGCGGACGTCTGGGGCTACACCTTC
TRBJ2-1 | TRBV14 | once | NA | CASRAIQGGKTSYNEQFF | TGTGCCAGCAGGGCAATTCAGGGGGGCAAAACCTCCTACAATGAGCAGTTCTTC
TRBJ2-5 | TRBV6-5 | NA | NA | CASRRVGETQYF | TGTGCCAGCAGAAGGGTCGGAGAGACCCAGTACTTC
TRBJ2-3 | TRBV5-1 | NA | TRBD1 | CASSPDRAGTDTQYF | TGCGCCAGCAGCCCCGACAGGGCTGGCACAGATACGCAGTATTTT
TRBJ2-2 | TRBV5-5 | NA | NA | CASSFGTHTGELFF | TGTGCCAGCAGCTTTGGTACTCACACCGGGGAGCTGTTTTTT
TRBJ2-5 | TRBV28 | NA | NA | CASSSQETQYF | TGTGCCAGCAGCTCGCAAGAGACCCAGTACTTC
TRBJ2-5 | TRBV11-2 | NA | TRBD2 | CASSLVPSGSVPETQYF | TGTGCCAGCAGCTTAGTACCCAGCGGGAGTGTCCCAGAGACCCAGTACTTC
TRBJ2-1 | TRBV4-2 | NA | NA | CASSQVPGYNEQFF | TGTGCCAGCAGCCAGGTCCCGGGCTACAATGAGCAGTTCTTC
TRBJ2-3 | TRBV10-3 | NA | TRBD2 | CAISESLAGYPDTQYF | TGTGCCATCAGTGAGTCACTAGCGGGATATCCAGATACGCAGTATTTT
TRBJ1-2 | TRBV10-3 | once | TRBD1 | CAISDGQGAMGYTF | TGTGCCATCAGTGATGGACAGGGGGCTATGGGCTACACCTTC
TRBJ1-3 | TRBV5-1 | NA | TRBD1 | CASSLAGGTGNTIYF | TGCGCCAGCAGCTTGGCAGGGGGCACCGGAAACACCATATATTTT
TRBJ2-7 | TRBV19 | NA | NA | CASSISTVYEQYF | TGTGCCAGTAGTATATCTACAGTCTACGAGCAGTACTTC